A single T cell receptor (beta chain) is shown here with its context. What this receptor recognizes is not known. It has no much larger one-base neighbor in the sample; base qualities were not kept. According to the study, the label for this sample's treatment or condition signals: randomized to nivolumab then ipilimumab (arm A) or the reverse (arm B). None of the trial patients had been given prior DNA-damaging chemotherapy. Thawed PBMCs were sorted on a FACS Aria II flow cytometer to isolate live CD3+CD8+ cells negative for CD19 and CD56. Samples were obtained from patients with melanoma enrolled in CheckMate 064, a randomized, open-label phase II trial of sequential checkpoint blockade. Peripheral blood mononuclear cells were collected by leukapheresis, purified with Ficoll-Paque, and frozen in human serum with approximately 9.4% DMSO. Immediately after sorting, the purity of the sorted blood CD3+CD8+ cells was confirmed to be >95%, and DNA was then extracted.

The junction carries 14 bases between V and J, which are trimmed by 2 bases and 3 bases respectively. The CDR3 spans 15 residues, from the cysteine through the phenylalanine. Only the CDR3 DNA is retained, 45 bases long and in frame from the first base. CDR1 and CDR2 (MGHRA, YSYEKL) derive from the germline V gene. This specimen belongs to a study of sequential checkpoint blockade in melanoma (dated by TCRdb to the late 2010s). Turning to the overall study: Patients were assigned by 1:1 randomization to either first-line nivolumab followed by ipilimumab (arm A) or ipilimumab followed by nivolumab (arm B). Both trial sequences were followed by maintenance nivolumab.

Study-wide conclusions, independent of this receptor: Validation of the response-prediction model combining TCR metrics and mutation burden is needed in larger, independent patient cohorts.

The immunoSEQ Assay was used to immunosequence TCRbeta CDR3 regions from genomic DNA. Before high-throughput sequencing, the genomic DNA was amplified using bias-controlled multiplex PCR. From the authors' description of their analysis: To quantify the absolute abundance of each unique TCRbeta CDR3 region, the sequences were collapsed and filtered. Clonality, defined as 1 minus Pielou's evenness, was calculated using only productive rearrangements. Clones with significantly greater frequencies in on-treatment versus baseline samples were identified using a previously published method. What TCRdb holds here is the immuneACCESS table cut down to in-frame rearrangements. Part of the clones is not present; checked against another copy, under half of the missing clones reflect an unresolved V gene, and the others are unexplained. V and J calls and clone size are as listed in that table; D and trimming were resolved from the DNA. Recorded for this sample are over 25,000 clones; approximately 77% of them occurred a single time. The ten largest account for 10% to 15% of the sample.

The receptor was isolated from a human donor with melanoma. The sequencing used CD8+ T cells sorted from blood (inferred from file names), collected from a patient given nivolumab and ipilimumab in sequence. The chain joins TRBV4-1 to TRBJ2-7, with TRBD1 perhaps the D gene, on 5 matching bases. The sequenced DNA is TGCGCCAGCAGCCAAATATTCGACAGTTTCTACGAGCAGTACTTC. Translated, it gives CASSQIFDSFYEQYF.